This is a list of T cell receptor beta chains from one sample in a study of blood T cell repertoires in COVID-19. Clones were sequenced by immunoSEQ multiplex PCR, and TCRdb holds only the in-frame ones, with some missing. The table has tens of thousands of clones, about 94% seen once; the top ten hold 4.5% to 6.5%. Sequenced sample: peripheral blood. The receptors come from a human donor in a cohort sampled during active COVID-19. The CDR3 runs from the conserved cysteine through the conserved F or W. Each record gives: CDR3 DNA, CDR3 protein, D gene, clone size, J gene, V gene. The D gene is left open where the match is weak. Size tells how often a clone was seen (once, few, many) or the class of an expanded clone, and some rows leave it out.

CDR3 DNA: TGTGCCAGCAGGGACAGGGGGCTAGACACTGAAGCTTTCTTT
CDR3 protein: CASRDRGLDTEAFF
D gene: TRBD1
clone size: NA
J gene: TRBJ1-1
V gene: TRBV6-5

CDR3 DNA: TGTGCCAGCAGCCCGGGACACCCATATAGCAATCAGCCCCAGCATTTT
CDR3 protein: CASSPGHPYSNQPQHF
D gene: NA
clone size: NA
J gene: TRBJ1-5
V gene: TRBV7-6

CDR3 DNA: TGCGCCAGCAGTGAGTCGCCTAGCGGGGGGGCAGATACGCAGTATTTT
CDR3 protein: CASSESPSGGADTQYF
D gene: TRBD2
clone size: NA
J gene: TRBJ2-3
V gene: TRBV10-1

CDR3 DNA: TGTGCCAGCAGTTTGGTTTGGCCCGGCGCGGGATCCCGCACAGATACGCAGTATTTT
CDR3 protein: CASSLVWPGAGSRTDTQYF
D gene: NA
clone size: NA
J gene: TRBJ2-3
V gene: TRBV27

CDR3 DNA: TGCGCCAGCAGCCAAGATCAGGGGGTGAATAACTATGGCTACACCTTC
CDR3 protein: CASSQDQGVNNYGYTF
D gene: TRBD1
clone size: NA
J gene: TRBJ1-2
V gene: TRBV4-1

CDR3 DNA: TGTGCCAGCAGCTGGACGGATAATAGCGGGAGGGTCTACGAGCAGTACTTC
CDR3 protein: CASSWTDNSGRVYEQYF
D gene: TRBD2
clone size: NA
J gene: TRBJ2-7
V gene: TRBV7-9

CDR3 DNA: TGCGCCAGCAGCTTGGACCCGGACAGGAACTACGAGCAGTACTTC
CDR3 protein: CASSLDPDRNYEQYF
D gene: TRBD1
clone size: NA
J gene: TRBJ2-7
V gene: TRBV5-1

CDR3 DNA: TGTGCCAGCAGTCCCGGGGACAGGGGGCTCACTGAAGCTTTCTTT
CDR3 protein: CASSPGDRGLTEAFF
D gene: TRBD1
clone size: NA
J gene: TRBJ1-1
V gene: TRBV27

CDR3 DNA: TGTGCCAGCGGCGTTTTTGCGGGAAACGGTACGCAGTATTTT
CDR3 protein: CASGVFAGNGTQYF
D gene: NA
clone size: NA
J gene: TRBJ2-3
V gene: TRBV7-9

CDR3 DNA: TGTGCCAGCAGCTCCGGACAGCCCTACGAGCAGTACTTC
CDR3 protein: CASSSGQPYEQYF
D gene: NA
clone size: few
J gene: TRBJ2-7
V gene: TRBV7-2

CDR3 DNA: TGTGCCAGCAGTTTGGGACAGGGAGATACGCAGTATTTT
CDR3 protein: CASSLGQGDTQYF
D gene: TRBD1
clone size: NA
J gene: TRBJ2-3
V gene: TRBV12-3/TRBV12-4

CDR3 DNA: TGTGCCAGCAGTCCGACAGGAAATTACGAGCAGTACTTC
CDR3 protein: CASSPTGNYEQYF
D gene: NA
clone size: NA
J gene: TRBJ2-7
V gene: TRBV27

CDR3 DNA: TGTGCCAGCTCACCGCGACAGGGGCGTACCCTGTACGAGCAGTACTTC
CDR3 protein: CASSPRQGRTLYEQYF
D gene: TRBD1
clone size: NA
J gene: TRBJ2-7
V gene: TRBV18